This T cell receptor (beta chain) was profiled in a study of CD8+ T cells in alopecia areata. Treatment noted: oral pan-JAK inhibitor, 5-10 mg twice daily. With 7 bases removed from V and 4 bases from J, the gap between germline ends came to 18 bases. CDR3 length: 14 amino acids. CDR1 is SQVTM, CDR2 ANQGSEA, per germline. Extracted RNA was reverse transcribed into cDNA, the sequencing template. Clones were sequenced by immunoSEQ multiplex PCR, and TCRdb holds only the in-frame ones, with some missing. The profile shows around 190,000 clones, roughly three fifths of them singletons. Notes on the study in general: The study found that many expanded lesional clones persisted in scalp and blood during tofacitinib.

Remarks on this clone: Its specificity is not known.

V is TRBV29-1 and J is TRBJ2-3, with D possibly being TRBD1 or TRBD2 (5 bases each). Sequenced here: CD4+ T cells sorted from blood, sampled at week 49, from a patient treated with tofacitinib. This TCR derives from a human donor with alopecia areata. In DNA form, the CDR3 reads TGCAGCGGTGGGACCACTCATACGGCAGATACGCAGTATTTT. Its protein is CSGGTTHTADTQYF.